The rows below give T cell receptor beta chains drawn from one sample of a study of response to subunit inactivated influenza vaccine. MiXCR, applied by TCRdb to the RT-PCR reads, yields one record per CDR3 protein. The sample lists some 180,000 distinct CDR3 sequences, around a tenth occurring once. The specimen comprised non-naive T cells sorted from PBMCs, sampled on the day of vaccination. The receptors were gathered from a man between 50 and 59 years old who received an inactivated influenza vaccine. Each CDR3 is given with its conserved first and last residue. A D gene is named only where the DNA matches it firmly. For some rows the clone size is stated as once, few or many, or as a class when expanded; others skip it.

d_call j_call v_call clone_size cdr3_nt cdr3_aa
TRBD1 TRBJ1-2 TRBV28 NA TGTGCCAGCAGTGCACAGGGGGCGGACTATGGCTACACCTTC CASSAQGADYGYTF
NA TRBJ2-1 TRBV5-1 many TGCGCCAGCAGCTTTCACAGGGTCGATGAGCAGTTCTTC CASSFHRVDEQFF
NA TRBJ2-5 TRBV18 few TGTGCCAGCTCACCTCCCTTTAAAACAGGGAAAGAGACCCAGTACTTC CASSPPFKTGKETQYF
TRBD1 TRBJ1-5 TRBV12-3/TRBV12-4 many TGTGCCAGCAGAAAGACAGGGGGCCATCAGCCCCAGCATTTT CASRKTGGHQPQHF
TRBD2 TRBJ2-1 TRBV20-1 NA TGCAGTGCTAGGAGTCTAGCGGGGGGGCCCGGTGAGCAGTTCTTC CSARSLAGGPGEQFF
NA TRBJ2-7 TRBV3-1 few TGTGCCAGCAGCCCAGGGGCAGGGTACTACGAGCAGTACTTC CASSPGAGYYEQYF
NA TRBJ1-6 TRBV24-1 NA TGTGCCACCAGTGACCGGACAGCTAATTCACCCCTCCACTTT CATSDRTANSPLHF
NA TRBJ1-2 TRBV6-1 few TGTGCCAGCAAGTCGGGCCTACAGAGCGATGGCTACACCTTC CASKSGLQSDGYTF
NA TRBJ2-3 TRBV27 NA TGTGCCAGCGCGGGGCCATCTCAAAACACAGATACGCAGTATTTT CASAGPSQNTDTQYF
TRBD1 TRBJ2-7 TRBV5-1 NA TGCGCCAGCAGGTTACAGGGGGAAGGTGAGCAGTACTTC CASRLQGEGEQYF
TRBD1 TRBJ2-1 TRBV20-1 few TGCAGTGCTAGACGCAGGGGGCATCAGGATGAGCAGTTCTTC CSARRRGHQDEQFF
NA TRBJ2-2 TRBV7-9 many TGTGCCAGCAGCCCCCCGGGTGCCGGGGAGCTGTTTTTT CASSPPGAGELFF
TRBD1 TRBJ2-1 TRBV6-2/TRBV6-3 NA TGTGCCAGCAGTTTCATCACGACAGGGAGCGATGAGCAGTTCTTC CASSFITTGSDEQFF
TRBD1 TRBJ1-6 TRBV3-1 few TGTGCCAGCAGCCAAACGACAGGGCAGAATTCACCCCTCCACTTT CASSQTTGQNSPLHF
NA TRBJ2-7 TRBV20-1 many TGCAGTGCCGGTCGGAGGAACTACGAGCAGTACTTC CSAGRRNYEQYF
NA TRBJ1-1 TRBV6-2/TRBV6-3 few TGTGCCAGCAGTGGTGCTTTCAGGGATGGGACTGAAGCTTTCTTT CASSGAFRDGTEAFF
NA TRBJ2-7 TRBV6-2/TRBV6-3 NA TGTGCCAGCAGTTACACCCCTGGACAGCTCCCCATCAGCGAGCAGTACTTC CASSYTPGQLPISEQYF
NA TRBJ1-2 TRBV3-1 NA TGTGCCAGCAGTCTCTCAGGGAGGGTATATGGCTACACCTTC CASSLSGRVYGYTF
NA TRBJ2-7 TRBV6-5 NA TGTGCCAGCAGTTACTCGATCTCGGGGACCTACGAGCAGTACTTC CASSYSISGTYEQYF
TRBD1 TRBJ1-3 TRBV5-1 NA TGCGCCAGCAGCGTAACCGGGACAGCTGGAAACACCATATATTTT CASSVTGTAGNTIYF
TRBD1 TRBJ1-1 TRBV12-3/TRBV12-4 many TGTGCCAGCAAACGTAAACTACAGGGGGTTGCTGAAGCTTTCTTT CASKRKLQGVAEAFF
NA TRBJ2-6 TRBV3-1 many TGTGCCAGCAGCGCCAGGGCCTACTCCTCTGGGGCCAACGTCCTGACTTTC CASSARAYSSGANVLTF
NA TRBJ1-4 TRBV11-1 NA TGTGCCAGCGCCAGAACTAATGAAAAACTGTTTTTT CASARTNEKLFF
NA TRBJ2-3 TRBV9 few TGTGCCAGCAGCGTGAGGGTGGGACACGCAGATACGCAGTATTTT CASSVRVGHADTQYF
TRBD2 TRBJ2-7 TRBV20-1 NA TGCAGTGCTAGAGATTTTCCCGGGAGGGCCTACGAGCAGTACTTC CSARDFPGRAYEQYF
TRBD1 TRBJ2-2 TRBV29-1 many TGCAGCGCCGGACAGGCCTCCGGGGAGCTGTTTTTT CSAGQASGELFF
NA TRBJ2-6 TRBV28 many TGTGCCAGCAGGGCAGGGAGATCTGGGGCCAACGTCCTGACTTTC CASRAGRSGANVLTF
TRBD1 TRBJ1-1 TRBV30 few TGTGCCTGGAGTGCGGACAGGGTGAACACTGAAGCTTTCTTT CAWSADRVNTEAFF
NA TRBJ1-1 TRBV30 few TGTGCCTGGAGTGAGGATGTGAACACTGAAGCTTTCTTT CAWSEDVNTEAFF
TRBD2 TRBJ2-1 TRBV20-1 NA TGCAGTGCTCTTAGAGCTAGCGGGGGGGCCAATGAGCAGTTCTTC CSALRASGGANEQFF
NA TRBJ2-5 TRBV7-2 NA TGTGCCAGCAGCTTAGCCAGGACGTTCCAAGAGACCCAGTACTTC CASSLARTFQETQYF
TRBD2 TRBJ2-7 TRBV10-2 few TGCGCCAGCAGGCGGAGGGGAGGGATAAGCTCCTACGAGCAGTACTTC CASRRRGGISSYEQYF
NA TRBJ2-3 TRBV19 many TGTGCCAGTAGTATAGGCCAAGGAAGGGATACGCAGTATTTT CASSIGQGRDTQYF
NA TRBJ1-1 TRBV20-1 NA TGCAGTGCTAGAGAAAGTGGGTGGGGGTCCCGGCCGAACACTGAAGCTTTCTTT CSARESGWGSRPNTEAFF
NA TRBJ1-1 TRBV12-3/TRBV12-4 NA TGTGCCAGCAGTTTAGAAACGGGGGGGAACACTGAAGCTTTCTTT CASSLETGGNTEAFF
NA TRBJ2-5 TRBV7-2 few TGTGCCAGCAGCTTAAGCAACCAAGAGACCCAGTACTTC CASSLSNQETQYF
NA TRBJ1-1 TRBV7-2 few TGTGCCAGCAGCTTAGAGCGTAGGGGCAACACTGAAGCTTTCTTT CASSLERRGNTEAFF
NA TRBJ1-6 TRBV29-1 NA TGCAGCGTTGCTGCGGGGATCGGATCACCCCTCCACTTT CSVAAGIGSPLHF
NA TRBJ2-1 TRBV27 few TGTGCCAGCAGTTTATGGGTAGGCAATGAGCAGTTCTTC CASSLWVGNEQFF
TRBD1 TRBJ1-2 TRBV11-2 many TGTGCCAGCAGCCGCAACAGGGGGCGCATGAGGGGCTACACCTTC CASSRNRGRMRGYTF
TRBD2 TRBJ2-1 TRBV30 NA TGTGCCTGGAGTGACGGGAGGACGTTGTATGAGCAGTTCTTC CAWSDGRTLYEQFF
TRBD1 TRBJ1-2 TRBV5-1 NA TGCGCCAGCAGCTCCAGGGGGATGGACTATGGCTACACCTTC CASSSRGMDYGYTF
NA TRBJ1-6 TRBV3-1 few TGTGCCAGCAATATGGACGGGGTCAAGAATTCACCCCTCCACTTT CASNMDGVKNSPLHF
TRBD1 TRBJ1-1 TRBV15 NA TGTGCCACCAGCGAAGGACAGGATTTGAACACTGAAGCTTTCTTT CATSEGQDLNTEAFF
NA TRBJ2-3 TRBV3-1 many TGTGCCAGCAGCCACCAAGGGGTAAGCACAGATACGCAGTATTTT CASSHQGVSTDTQYF
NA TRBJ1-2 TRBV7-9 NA TGTGCCAGCAGCGAGAACAGGGAGAAAGGCTACACCTTC CASSENREKGYTF
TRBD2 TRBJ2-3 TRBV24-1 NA TGTGCCACCAGTGACCGGGGGGATAGAACAGATACGCAGTATTTT CATSDRGDRTDTQYF
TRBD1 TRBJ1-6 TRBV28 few TGTGCCAGCAATAGAAACGGACTTACAGGGGATTCACCCCTCCACTTT CASNRNGLTGDSPLHF